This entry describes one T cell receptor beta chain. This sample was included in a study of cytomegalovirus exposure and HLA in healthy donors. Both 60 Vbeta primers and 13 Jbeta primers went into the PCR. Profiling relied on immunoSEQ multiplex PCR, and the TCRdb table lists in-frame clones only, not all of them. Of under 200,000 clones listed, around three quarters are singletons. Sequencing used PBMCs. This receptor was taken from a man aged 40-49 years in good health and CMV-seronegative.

The CDR3 coding sequence is TGTGCCAGCAGTTACTCGAACGCGGGGGGGACCGGGGAGCTGTTTTTT. Amino acid sequence: CASSYSNAGGTGELFF. The chain joins TRBV6-5 to TRBJ2-2, with 9 bases aligning to TRBD2. The CDR3 is made up of 16 amino acids. Germline trimming cut 0 bases from V and 5 bases from J; bases unmatched to any gene: 4. Germline V gene data show CDR1 as MNHEY and CDR2 as SVGAGI.